The 21 T cell receptor beta chains in this list originate from one sample, sequenced in a study of blood T cell repertoires in COVID-19. TCRdb's copy holds only in-frame clones and misses some; the assay was immunoSEQ multiplex PCR. Of 98,000 or so clones in the sample, 80% to 90% were seen once. Specimen: peripheral blood. These receptors all come from a man in his fifties with acute or convalescent COVID-19.

The V gene is TRBV19, the J gene TRBJ2-7; D not resolved. The CDR3 has 11 amino acids. Germline-derived CDR1 and CDR2 are LNHDA and SQIVND (reference sequence). V lost 5 bases to trimming and J lost 7 bases, with 9 bases between them. The CDR3 coding sequence is TGTGCCAGTAGTCTCGAGGAGGAGCAGTACTTC. The encoded protein is CASSLEEEQYF.

This chain connects TRBV9 to TRBJ1-2; D unresolved. CDR1 is SGDLS, CDR2 YYNGEE, per germline. The CDR3 totals 14 residues. Trimming took 1 base from V and 4 from J, leaving 11 bases between them. In nucleotides, the CDR3 is TGTGCCAGCAGCGTAAGGGAGTGGGGCTATGGCTACACCTTC. Translating it yields CASSVREWGYGYTF.

This clone was seen more than once but under ten times. V and J are TRBV7-8 and TRBJ2-2; the match to TRBD2 covers 7 bases. The V segment lost 5 bases and the J segment 7 bases; nucleotides outside the gene matches: 10. CDR3 size: 15 residues. The germline gives CDR1 SGHVS, CDR2 FQNEAQ. CDR3 in amino acids: CASSIRGGMVGELFF. The CDR3 coding sequence is TGTGCCAGCAGCATTAGGGGAGGGATGGTCGGGGAGCTGTTTTTT.

The V call is TRBV30, the J call TRBJ2-3, with a tentative D call TRBD1 (6 bases). V shed 3 bases and J shed 2 bases, with 12 bases lying between them. Germline V lookup: CDR1 GTSNPN, CDR2 SVGIG (reference sequence). The CDR3 contains 14 residues. The CDR3 is CAWRQGDITDTQYF. Here the CDR3 DNA reads TGTGCCTGGAGACAGGGAGATATCACAGATACGCAGTATTTT.

The rearrangement joins TRBV5-1 to TRBJ2-7; TRBD2 agrees at 11 bases. Looked up from germline, CDR1 is SGHRS and CDR2 is YFSETQ. V was pared by 4 bases and J by 5 bases, with 11 bases of the junction left unmatched. This CDR3 comprises 16 residues. CDR3 residues: CASSQGLAARGHEQYF. CDR3 nucleotides: TGCGCCAGCAGCCAGGGACTAGCGGCAAGGGGCCACGAGCAGTACTTC.

Written as DNA, the CDR3 is TGTGCCAGCATGAAGTGGGGGACGGGAGGGAGCTCCTACGAGCAGTACTTC. It is translated as CASMKWGTGGSSYEQYF. The chain recombines TRBV28 with TRBJ2-7; 8 bases map to TRBD2. This CDR3 has 17 amino acids. The trim removed 7 bases at V and 0 bases at J, leaving 14 bases unmatched. Germline V gene sequence: CDR1 MDHEN, CDR2 SYDVKM.

The chain links TRBV2 to TRBJ1-6, with 9 positions matching TRBD1. Losses at the gene ends were 6 bases for V and 8 bases for J; bases not matched to a gene: 8. The CDR3 extends over 15 amino acids. CDR1 is SNHLY and CDR2 is FYNNEI in the germline V gene. CDR3 region: CASRAGQGIYSPLHF. Written as DNA, the CDR3 is TGTGCCAGCAGAGCGGGACAGGGAATTTATTCACCCCTCCACTTT.

This chain links TRBV9 with TRBJ2-3; TRBD2 matches 10 bases. After removal of 0 bases from V and 6 bases from J, the junction contained 4 bases not matched to a gene. The germline V gene encodes CDR1 SGDLS and CDR2 YYNGEE. This CDR3 contains 15 residues. The CDR3 is CASSVESGRGDTQYF. The DNA for the CDR3 is TGTGCCAGCAGCGTAGAGAGCGGGAGGGGTGATACGCAGTATTTT.

The rearrangement joins TRBV5-1 to TRBJ2-7; TRBD1 aligns across 8 bases. V lost 4 bases to trimming and J lost 6 bases; unmatched junction nucleotides: 9. The CDR3 length is 14 residues. The germline V gene encodes CDR1 SGHRS and CDR2 YFSETQ. The CDR3 region is CASSPRTGSGEQYF. Here the CDR3 DNA reads TGCGCCAGCAGCCCGAGGACAGGGTCTGGCGAGCAGTACTTC.

The rearrangement uses TRBV11-2 and TRBJ2-1; D may be TRBD1 (6 bases). Between the trimmed V and J ends, which lost 5 bases and 8 bases, there was a span of 25 bases. CDR3 length: 17 amino acids. Germline CDR1 reads SGHAT; CDR2 reads FQNNGV. The CDR3 protein is CASSLRGRWMSEDEQFF. DNA of the CDR3: TGTGCCAGCAGCCTCAGGGGACGGTGGATGTCGGAAGATGAGCAGTTCTTC. Using reference TRBV11-2 and TRBJ2-1 for the parts outside the CDR3, the full variable domain is EAGVAQSPRYKIIEKRQSVAFWCNPISGHATLYWYQQILGQGPKLLIQFQNNGVVDDSQLPKDRFSAERLKGVDSTLKIQPAKLEDSAVYLCASSLRGRWMSEDEQFFGPGTRLTVL.

The chain couples TRBV18 to TRBJ2-7, with TRBD2 matching 10 bases. This CDR3 contains 14 residues. The J segment lost 3 bases and the V segment lost 3 bases, leaving 2 bases of the junction unmatched. Per germline, CDR1 KGHSH and CDR2 LQKENI. The CDR3 DNA reads TGTGCCAGCTCACCGGAGCGGGAGGGCTACGAGCAGTACTTC. It is translated as CASSPEREGYEQYF.

The chain combines TRBV10-1 with TRBJ2-7; 11 bases line up with TRBD2. The CDR3 is 14 residues long. V trimming: 6 bases; J trimming: 5 bases; junction bases outside the gene matches: 6. Germline values: CDR1 WNHNN, CDR2 SYGVQD (reference sequence). The DNA for the CDR3 is TGCGCCAGCAGCTATAGCGGGAGGGCCCACGAGCAGTACTTC. It yields the protein CASSYSGRAHEQYF.

This chain joins TRBV4-2 and TRBJ2-7; 14 bases map to TRBD2. The CDR3 length is 17 residues. Losses at the gene ends were 0 bases for V and 2 bases for J; bases not matched to a gene: 3. Per germline, CDR1 LGHNA and CDR2 YNFKEQ. The CDR3 reads CASSQEGTSGSPYEQYF. The DNA for the CDR3 is TGTGCCAGCAGCCAAGAGGGGACTAGCGGGAGCCCCTACGAGCAGTACTTC.

The chain carries TRBV24-1 and TRBJ1-2; possible D gene TRBD1, 6 bases. Germline lookup yields CDR1 KGHDR and CDR2 SFDVKD. V gave up 3 bases and J gave up 4 bases, with 11 bases separating them. The CDR3 length is 14 residues. The CDR3 loop is CATSDLDRIYGYTF. In DNA, the CDR3 is TGTGCCACCAGTGATCTCGACAGGATCTATGGCTACACCTTC.

V is TRBV2 and J is TRBJ2-6; TRBD1 matches 7 bases. In germline, CDR1 is SNHLY, CDR2 FYNNEI. The CDR3 extends over 13 amino acids. Germline trimming cut 8 bases from V and 2 bases from J; bases unmatched to any gene: 0. The CDR3 sequence: CASGTAGANVLTF. DNA for the CDR3: TGTGCCAGCGGGACAGCTGGGGCCAACGTCCTGACTTTC.

The J gene is TRBJ2-7, the V gene TRBV6-5; D is perhaps TRBD2 (6 bases). V was shortened by 4 bases and J by 5 bases, with 18 bases between the two germline ends. Per the germline V gene, CDR1 is MNHEY and CDR2 is SVGAGI. The CDR3 runs to 15 residues. The CDR3 sequence: CASSSSGTPSHEQYF. DNA of the CDR3: TGTGCCAGCAGTTCGTCCGGGACTCCAAGTCACGAGCAGTACTTC.

The J gene is TRBJ2-7, the V gene TRBV4-1; 7 nucleotides line up with TRBD2. Looked up from germline, CDR1 is MGHRA and CDR2 is YSYEKL. V lost 2 bases to trimming and J lost 6 bases; unmatched junction nucleotides: 10. The CDR3 length is 15 residues. The DNA for the CDR3 is TGCGCCAGCAGCCAACGGACTAGTAGTTCGGGCGAGCAGTACTTC. Translated: CASSQRTSSSGEQYF.

The J gene is TRBJ2-7, the V gene TRBV9; 9 nucleotides align to TRBD1. Germline CDR1 is SGDLS and CDR2 is YYNGEE. CDR3 length equals 14 residues. Trimming at V came to 0 bases and at J to 2 bases, leaving 0 bases not matched to a gene. CDR3 protein: CASSVGDRAYEQYF. CDR3 nucleotide sequence: TGTGCCAGCAGCGTAGGGGACAGGGCCTACGAGCAGTACTTC.

V and J are TRBV6-5 and TRBJ2-7; D is perhaps TRBD2 (6 bases). The ends were cut back, 10 bases at V and 0 bases at J, with 19 bases in the middle. CDR3 length: 15 residues. Germline lookup yields CDR1 MNHEY and CDR2 SVGAGI. Here the CDR3 DNA reads TGTGCCACTTCACTGGAGGCGGGGAGCTCCTACGAGCAGTACTTC. Protein product: CATSLEAGSSYEQYF.

CDR3 sequence: CASSLAPTSDSPLHF. The CDR3 nucleotides are TGCGCCAGCAGCTTGGCCCCGACGAGCGATTCACCCCTCCACTTT. V and J are TRBV5-1 and TRBJ1-6; D remains unclear. The CDR3 is made up of 15 amino acids. CDR1 and CDR2 (germline): SGHRS, YFSETQ. The V gene lost 0 bases and the J gene lost 8 bases, with 12 bases spanning the gap.

The rearrangement joins TRBV6-5 to TRBJ2-5; a possible D gene is TRBD1 (6 bases). V dropped 2 bases and J dropped 5 bases, with 9 bases sitting between them. Germline CDR1 MNHEY, CDR2 SVGAGI. The CDR3 contains 13 residues. CDR3 nucleotides: TGTGCCAGCAGTTACGCAGGGGCCGAGACCCAGTACTTC. Amino acid sequence: CASSYAGAETQYF.